This T cell receptor (beta chain) was obtained from a study of T cell changes during pregnancy in multiple sclerosis. Generated by immunoSEQ multiplex PCR, the TCRdb table keeps only in-frame clones and is missing some. The repertoire holds about 31,000 clones, with 87% as singletons. The germline V gene encodes CDR1 SGHVS and CDR2 FQNEAQ. The CDR3 consists of 15 residues. V was clipped by 0 bases and J by 5 bases; unmatched bases: 7. The sequencing here drew on CD8+ T cells from peripheral blood mononuclear cells, taken in the first trimester of pregnancy. The chain couples TRBV7-8 to TRBJ2-7, with 7 bases that match TRBD2. The TCR originated in a female donor with multiple sclerosis, enrolled in a pregnancy study. DNA for the CDR3: TGTGCCAGCAGCTTAGCCGTTGGGAGGGCAAACGAGCAGTACTTC. Its translation: CASSLAVGRANEQYF.